The 2 T cell receptor beta chains below were found in one sample sequenced in a study of T cells in Graves' hyperthyroidism and ophthalmopathy. Authors of the study amplified TCR beta CDR3 regions from RNA transcripts. The primer set for the first-round RT-PCR of the TCR CDR3 was HTBI. MiXCR, applied by TCRdb to the multiplex PCR reads, yields one record per CDR3 protein. The sample has some 560,000 distinct CDR3 sequences, 14% seen once; the top ten hold over 11%. The sample was blood. The receptors stem from a woman aged 40-49 years with Graves' hyperthyroidism.

This clonotype was observed a handful of times. The chain is built from TRBV29-1 and TRBJ1-2, with D tentatively TRBD1 (6 bases). This CDR3 comprises 13 residues. Trimming stripped 1 base from V and 7 bases from J, with 13 bases between. Germline V CDR1 and CDR2: SQVTM, ANQGSEA. The CDR3: CSVEGQEASGYTF. The CDR3 DNA is TGCAGCGTTGAAGGACAGGAAGCCTCTGGCTACACCTTC.

This clonotype was recorded a few times. This chain connects TRBV11-2 to TRBJ1-5, with D hard to call. The germline V gene encodes CDR1 SGHAT and CDR2 FQNNGV. V lost 0 bases, J lost 5 bases, and 11 bases lay in between. The CDR3 contains 15 residues. The CDR3 region is CASSLDGLIDQPQHF. CDR3 sequence (DNA): TGTGCCAGCAGCTTAGATGGTCTGATAGATCAGCCCCAGCATTTT.